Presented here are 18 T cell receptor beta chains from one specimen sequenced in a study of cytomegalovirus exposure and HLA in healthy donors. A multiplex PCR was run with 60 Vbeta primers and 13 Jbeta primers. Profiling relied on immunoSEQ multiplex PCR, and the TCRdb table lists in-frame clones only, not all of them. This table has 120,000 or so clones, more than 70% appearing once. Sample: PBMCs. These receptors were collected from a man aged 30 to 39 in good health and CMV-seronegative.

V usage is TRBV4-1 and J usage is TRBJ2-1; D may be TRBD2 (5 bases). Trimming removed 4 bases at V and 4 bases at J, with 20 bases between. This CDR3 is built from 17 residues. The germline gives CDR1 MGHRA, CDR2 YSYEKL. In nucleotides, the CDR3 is TGCGCCAGCAGCCCCTTAAGCTGGGCTAGCCAGTACAATGAGCAGTTCTTC. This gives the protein CASSPLSWASQYNEQFF.

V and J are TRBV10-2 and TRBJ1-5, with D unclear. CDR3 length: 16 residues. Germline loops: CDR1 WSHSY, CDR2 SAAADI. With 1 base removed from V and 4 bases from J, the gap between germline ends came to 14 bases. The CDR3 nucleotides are TGCGCCAGCAGTGAGTATAGCCAACCTTCTAATCAGCCCCAGCATTTT. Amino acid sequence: CASSEYSQPSNQPQHF.

The CDR3 DNA is TGTGCCAGCGTAATGAGGGTCCAAGAGACCCAGTACTTC. Residues: CASVMRVQETQYF. The chain is built from TRBV2 and TRBJ2-5; D perhaps matches TRBD2 (5 bases). Germline V lookup: CDR1 SNHLY, CDR2 FYNNEI. Trimming left V 8 bases short and J 1 base short, with 11 bases between. This CDR3 contains 13 residues. Full variable domain (rest looked up from reference TRBV2 and TRBJ2-5): EPEVTQTPSHQVTQMGQEVILRCVPISNHLYFYWYRQILGQKVEFLVSFYNNEISEKSEIFDDQFSVERPDGSNFTLKIRSTKLEDSAMYFCASVMRVQETQYFGPGTRLLVL.

CDR3 sequence (DNA): TGTGCCAGCAGTGAAACCACTATTAGCTCCTACGAGCAGTACTTC. Protein: CASSETTISSYEQYF. The chain carries TRBV2 and TRBJ2-7; D uncertain. V was trimmed by 2 bases and J by 0 bases, leaving 11 bases between them. Germline-derived CDR1 and CDR2 are SNHLY and FYNNEI. CDR3 size: 15 residues.

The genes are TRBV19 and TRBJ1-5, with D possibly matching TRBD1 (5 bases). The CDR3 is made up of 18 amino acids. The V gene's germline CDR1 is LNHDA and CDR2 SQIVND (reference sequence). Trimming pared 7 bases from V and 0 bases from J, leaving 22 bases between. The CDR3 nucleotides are TGTGCCAGTAAGGCAGGACACCGCGATAATTATAGCAATCAGCCCCAGCATTTT. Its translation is CASKAGHRDNYSNQPQHF.

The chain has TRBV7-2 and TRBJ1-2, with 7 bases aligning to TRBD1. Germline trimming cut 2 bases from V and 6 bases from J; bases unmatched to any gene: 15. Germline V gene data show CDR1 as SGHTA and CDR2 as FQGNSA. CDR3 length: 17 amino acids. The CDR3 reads CASSLFSQRTGADGYTF. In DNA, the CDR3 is TGTGCCAGCAGCTTATTTAGCCAACGAACAGGGGCGGATGGCTACACCTTC.

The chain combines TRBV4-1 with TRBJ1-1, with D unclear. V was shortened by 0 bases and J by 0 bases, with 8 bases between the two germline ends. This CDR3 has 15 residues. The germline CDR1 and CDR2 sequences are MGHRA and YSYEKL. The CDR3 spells CASSQDRTMNTEAFF. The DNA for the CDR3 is TGCGCCAGCAGCCAAGATAGGACTATGAACACTGAAGCTTTCTTT.

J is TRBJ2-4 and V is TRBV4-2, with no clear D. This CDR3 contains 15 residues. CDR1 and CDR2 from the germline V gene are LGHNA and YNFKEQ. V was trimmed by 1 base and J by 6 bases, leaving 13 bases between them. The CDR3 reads CASSQVTSDGNIQYF. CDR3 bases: TGTGCCAGCAGCCAAGTAACCAGCGACGGAAACATTCAGTACTTC.

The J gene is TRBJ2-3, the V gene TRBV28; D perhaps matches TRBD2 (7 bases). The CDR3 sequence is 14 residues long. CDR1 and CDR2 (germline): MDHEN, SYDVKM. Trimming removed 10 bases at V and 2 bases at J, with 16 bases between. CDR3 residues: CAIVKGGSTDTQYF. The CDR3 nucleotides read TGTGCCATCGTGAAGGGGGGGTCCACAGATACGCAGTATTTT.

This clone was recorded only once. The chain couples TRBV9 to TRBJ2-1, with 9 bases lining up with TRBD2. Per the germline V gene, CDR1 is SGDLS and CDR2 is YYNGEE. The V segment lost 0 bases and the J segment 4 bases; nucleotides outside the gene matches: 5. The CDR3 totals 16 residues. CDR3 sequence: CASSVVTSGHYNEQFF. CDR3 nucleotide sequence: TGTGCCAGCAGCGTAGTTACTAGCGGGCATTACAATGAGCAGTTCTTC.

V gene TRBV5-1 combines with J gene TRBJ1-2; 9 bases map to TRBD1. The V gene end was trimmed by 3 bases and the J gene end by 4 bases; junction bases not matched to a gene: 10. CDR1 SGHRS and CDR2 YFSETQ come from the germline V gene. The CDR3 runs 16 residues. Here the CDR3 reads CASSSTGQGKVYGYTF. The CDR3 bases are TGCGCCAGCAGCTCAACAGGACAGGGGAAGGTCTATGGCTACACCTTC.

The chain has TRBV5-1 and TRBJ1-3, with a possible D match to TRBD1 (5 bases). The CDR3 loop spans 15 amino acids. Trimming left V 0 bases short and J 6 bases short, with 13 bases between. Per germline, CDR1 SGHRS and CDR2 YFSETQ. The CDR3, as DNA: TGCGCCAGCAGCTTGGAAGTCGGGGGATTAAACACCATATATTTT. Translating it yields CASSLEVGGLNTIYF.

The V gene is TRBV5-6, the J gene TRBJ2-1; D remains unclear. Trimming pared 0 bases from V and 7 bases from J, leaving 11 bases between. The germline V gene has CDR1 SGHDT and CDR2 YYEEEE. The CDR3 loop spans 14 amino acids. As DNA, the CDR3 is TGTGCCAGCAGCTTGGTAAGCCCCGGGAATGAGCAGTTCTTC. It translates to CASSLVSPGNEQFF.

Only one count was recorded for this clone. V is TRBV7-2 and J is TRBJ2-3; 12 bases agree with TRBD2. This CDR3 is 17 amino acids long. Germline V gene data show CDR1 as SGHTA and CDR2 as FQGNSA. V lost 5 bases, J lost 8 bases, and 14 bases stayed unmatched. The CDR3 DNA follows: TGTGCCAGCAGCCGGAATCCTAGCGGGGGGGCGGGTGGTACGCAGTATTTT. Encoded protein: CASSRNPSGGAGGTQYF.

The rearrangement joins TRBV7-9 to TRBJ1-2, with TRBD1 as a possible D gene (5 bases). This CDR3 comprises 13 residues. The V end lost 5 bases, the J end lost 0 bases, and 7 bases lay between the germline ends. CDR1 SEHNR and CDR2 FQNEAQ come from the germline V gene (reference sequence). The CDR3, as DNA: TGTGCCAGCAGCGCACAGGCTAACTATGGCTACACCTTC. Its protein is CASSAQANYGYTF.

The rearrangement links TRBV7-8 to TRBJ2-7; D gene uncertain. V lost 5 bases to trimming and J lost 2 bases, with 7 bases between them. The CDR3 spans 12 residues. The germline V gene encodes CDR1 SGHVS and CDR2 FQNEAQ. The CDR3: CASSPVPYEQYF. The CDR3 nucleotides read TGTGCCAGCAGCCCGGTCCCCTACGAGCAGTACTTC.

CDR3 amino acids: CASSLGVNRYEQYF. CDR3 bases: TGTGCCAGCAGCTTAGGGGTAAACAGATACGAGCAGTACTTC. This rearrangement joins TRBV7-9 to TRBJ2-7; D is undetermined. The CDR3 loop spans 14 amino acids. The V and J ends lost 1 base and 4 bases respectively, with 11 bases between them. CDR1 is SEHNR, CDR2 FQNEAQ, per germline (reference sequence).

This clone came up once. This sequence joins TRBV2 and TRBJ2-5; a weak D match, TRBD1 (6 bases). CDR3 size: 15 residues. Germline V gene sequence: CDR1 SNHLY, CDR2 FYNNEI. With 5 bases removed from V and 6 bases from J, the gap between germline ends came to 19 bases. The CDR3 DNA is TGTGCCAGCAGTACAAACAGGGAAGCCCCCCAGACCCAGTACTTC. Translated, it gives CASSTNREAPQTQYF.